This entry describes one T cell receptor beta chain. Seattle patient enrollment occurred during active infection, with longitudinal follow-up thereafter. The entry originates in a study of blood T cell repertoires in COVID-19. Looking at the study overall: PBMCs, B-cell-depleted T cells, or T cells provided the cDNA or gDNA that made up the material.

Authors' data handling: Amplified reference gene primers provided the basis for estimating nucleated cell counts. Here immunoSEQ multiplex PCR was the method, and the copy in TCRdb shows in-frame clones only, minus some. V, J and clone size were drawn from that table, and D and trimming were deduced from the DNA. This table has some 310,000 clones, roughly 90% appearing once. CDR1 KGHDR and CDR2 SFDVKD come from the germline V gene. V dropped 6 bases and J dropped 11 bases, with 21 bases sitting between them. The CDR3 runs to 14 residues. Sequencing was performed on peripheral blood. The V and J genes are TRBV24-1 and TRBJ1-1; unclear D gene. This receptor was identified in a woman in her twenties or thirties with COVID-19, enrolled during active disease. DNA for the CDR3: TGTGCCACCAGTTCCTATACGGACTCCGGAGGGGCTTTCTTT. This translates into CATSSYTDSGGAFF.